This TCR beta chain was sequenced for a study of cytotoxic CD8 clonotypes in ibrutinib-treated CLL. General study findings and limits: The study found baseline clonality above age-matched healthy donors, tracking circulating CD8+ T-cell counts. A difference in sampling times existed between sustained-remission and progressing patients.

Regarding this clone: The antigen is unknown.

Sequencing was designed to attain a depth spanning 1 in 200,000 to 1 in 1 million T cells. Clones were sequenced by immunoSEQ multiplex PCR, and TCRdb holds only the in-frame ones, with some missing. The profile shows some 300,000 clones, roughly 79% of them singletons. Sample: PBMCs, taken before ibrutinib treatment. The TCR originated in a human donor with chronic lymphocytic leukemia.

This CDR3 is CASRGTGHNEQFF. CDR3 sequence (DNA): TGTGCCAGCAGGGGGACAGGACACAATGAGCAGTTCTTC. V is TRBV6-6 and J is TRBJ2-1; 8 positions agree with TRBD1. The CDR3 spans 13 residues. The germline V gene encodes CDR1 MNHNY and CDR2 SVGAGI (reference sequence). Trimming removed 6 bases from V and 5 bases from J; junction bases left unmatched: 3.